Presented here are 2 T cell receptor beta chains from one specimen sequenced in a study of cytotoxic CD8 clonotypes in ibrutinib-treated CLL (dated by TCRdb to the early 2020s). The library relied on the immunoSEQ multiplex PCR assay. TCRdb limited this immuneACCESS table to in-frame rearrangements with V and J called. A share of clones is missing; checked studies link under half to unresolved V genes, and the rest is unexplained. The sample records about 19,000 clones, 81% of which are singletons. The top ten hold 5.7% of the sample. Sequences were derived from PBMCs, sampled before ibrutinib treatment. The receptor set was obtained from a human donor with chronic lymphocytic leukemia.

The rearrangement links TRBV5-1 to TRBJ1-4; the match to TRBD1 covers 9 bases. The ends lost 4 bases at V and 7 bases at J; junction bases unmatched: 8. The CDR3 has 15 amino acids. Germline values: CDR1 SGHRS, CDR2 YFSETQ. This CDR3 is CASSPQGQGSEKLFF. The CDR3 nucleotides are TGCGCCAGCAGCCCCCAGGGACAGGGTAGTGAAAAACTGTTTTTT.

The chain combines TRBV19 with TRBJ2-1, with D uncertain. This CDR3 region has 10 residues. Trimming left V 5 bases short and J 6 bases short, with 2 bases between. Germline CDR1 LNHDA, CDR2 SQIVND (reference sequence). CDR3: CASSANEQFF. For the CDR3, the DNA is TGTGCCAGTAGTGCCAATGAGCAGTTCTTC. The full variable domain, in which reference TRBV19 and TRBJ2-1 provide the parts outside the CDR3, is DGGITQSPKYLFRKEGQNVTLSCEQNLNHDAMYWYRQDPGQGLRLIYYSQIVNDFQKGDIAEGYSVSREKKESFPLTVTSAQKNPTAFYLCASSANEQFFGPGTRLTVL.